This is a list of T cell receptor beta chains from one sample in a study of blood T cell repertoires in COVID-19. The data were produced by immunoSEQ multiplex PCR, yet TCRdb's version contains in-frame clones alone and is incomplete. The table records 200,000 to 250,000 clones, approximately 80% of them present only once. Sequenced input: PBMCs or T cells enriched from blood (not recorded which). The receptors derive from a woman aged 45 to 65 with acute COVID-19. CDR3s include the opening cysteine and the closing phenylalanine or tryptophan. The order of the fields is V gene, D gene, J gene, clone size, CDR3 protein, CDR3 DNA. The D gene is left open where the match is weak. For some rows the clone size is stated as once, few or many, or as a class when expanded; others skip it.

>TRBV12-5|.|TRBJ1-5|few
CASGLAATGTPNQPQHF
TGTGCTAGTGGTTTGGCGGCCACCGGGACTCCAAATCAGCCCCAGCATTTT
>TRBV11-3|TRBD2|TRBJ2-7|.
CASSPGSGGPTYEQYF
TGTGCCAGCAGCCCAGGGAGCGGGGGCCCCACCTACGAGCAGTACTTC
>TRBV2|TRBD2|TRBJ2-7|.
CASSEMVAGTYEQYF
TGTGCCAGCAGTGAAATGGTAGCGGGGACCTACGAGCAGTACTTC
>TRBV27|.|TRBJ1-1|.
CASSHPSGNTEAFF
TGTGCCAGCAGTCACCCATCAGGGAACACTGAAGCTTTCTTT
>TRBV5-6|TRBD1|TRBJ2-7|.
CASSWDRSSYEQYF
TGTGCCAGCAGCTGGGACAGGAGCTCCTACGAGCAGTACTTC
>TRBV7-6|TRBD2|TRBJ2-1|.
CATSSGGHNEQFF
TGTGCAACCTCGAGCGGGGGCCACAATGAGCAGTTCTTC
>TRBV5-1|.|TRBJ1-4|.
CASSEGTWTNEKLFF
TGCGCCAGCAGCGAGGGGACATGGACTAATGAAAAACTGTTTTTT
>TRBV4-1|.|TRBJ1-1|.
CASSQESPHTGSTVNTEAFF
TGCGCCAGCAGCCAAGAATCCCCCCACACAGGGTCGACCGTGAACACTGAAGCTTTCTTT
>TRBV7-2|.|TRBJ2-7|.
CASSLGVTPYEQYF
TGTGCCAGCAGCTTAGGAGTAACCCCCTACGAGCAGTACTTC
>TRBV9|.|TRBJ1-6|.
CASSVGNSSPLHF
TGTGCCAGCAGCGTAGGTAACTCTTCACCCCTCCACTTT
>TRBV7-9|.|TRBJ1-1|.
CASSLTGVTEAFF
TGTGCCAGCAGCCTTACGGGAGTTACTGAAGCTTTCTTT
>TRBV3-1/TRBV3-2|TRBD2|TRBJ2-2|.
CASSQGLAGANTGELFF
TGTGCCAGCAGCCAAGGCCTAGCGGGCGCGAACACCGGGGAGCTGTTTTTT
>TRBV20-1|.|TRBJ1-3|.
CSASFRGENTIYF
TGCAGTGCTAGTTTCAGGGGCGAAAACACCATATATTTT
>TRBV4-2|.|TRBJ2-1|.
CASSQRATPGRGSYNEQFF
TGTGCCAGCAGCCAAAGGGCGACCCCCGGGCGGGGCTCCTACAATGAGCAGTTCTTC
>TRBV7-9|.|TRBJ2-3|once
CASSLAASTDTQYF
TGTGCCAGCAGCTTAGCAGCTAGCACAGATACGCAGTATTTT
>TRBV3-1/TRBV3-2|.|TRBJ2-3|once
CASSHRLGGTDTQYF
TGTGCCAGCAGCCACCGGCTAGGGGGCACAGATACGCAGTATTTT
>TRBV18|.|TRBJ1-5|.
CASSPQGEGSQHF
TGTGCCAGCTCACCCCAAGGGGAGGGAAGCCAGCATTTT
>TRBV19|TRBD1|TRBJ2-5|few
CASRSTGGRGETQYF
TGTGCCAGTAGATCTACAGGGGGTCGGGGAGAGACCCAGTACTTC
>TRBV28|TRBD1|TRBJ1-1|.
CASRRGGNTEAFF
TGTGCCAGCAGGAGAGGGGGCAACACTGAAGCTTTCTTT
>TRBV7-2|.|TRBJ2-5|once
CASSAASQETQYF
TGTGCCAGCAGCGCCGCGAGCCAAGAGACCCAGTACTTC
>TRBV11-3|.|TRBJ1-3|.
CASSFNRNSGNTIYF
TGTGCCAGCAGCTTCAACAGGAACTCTGGAAACACCATATATTTT
>TRBV2|.|TRBJ2-7|.
CASKGGVSYEQYF
TGTGCCAGCAAGGGAGGCGTCTCCTACGAGCAGTACTTC
>TRBV6-2/TRBV6-3|.|TRBJ1-1|.
CASSWGDTEAFF
TGTGCCAGCAGCTGGGGGGATACTGAAGCTTTCTTT
>TRBV5-6|TRBD1|TRBJ1-6|.
CASSADRGPWSPLHF
TGTGCCAGCAGCGCGGACAGGGGGCCCTGGTCACCCCTCCACTTT
>TRBV5-8|TRBD1|TRBJ1-4|.
CASSSYWTGSNEKLFF
TGTGCCAGCAGCTCCTATTGGACAGGGTCTAATGAAAAACTGTTTTTT
>TRBV29-1|TRBD2|TRBJ2-1|few
CSVEIEPGLAGYYNEQFF
TGCAGCGTTGAGATCGAGCCGGGACTAGCGGGGTATTACAATGAGCAGTTCTTC
>TRBV28|TRBD2|TRBJ2-5|.
CASSPGTSLETQYF
TGTGCCAGCAGCCCAGGGACTAGCTTGGAGACCCAGTACTTC
>TRBV7-9|.|TRBJ2-5|.
CASSRLTGTFQETQYF
TGTGCCAGCAGTCGTTTGACAGGGACTTTCCAAGAGACCCAGTACTTC
>TRBV11-2|.|TRBJ1-6|.
CASSLLELGSPLHF
TGTGCCAGCAGCCTCCTCGAGCTAGGTTCACCCCTCCACTTT
>TRBV3-1/TRBV3-2|.|TRBJ2-2|.
CASSHEARVAGELFF
TGTGCCAGCAGCCACGAAGCCAGGGTGGCCGGGGAGCTGTTTTTT
>TRBV7-8|TRBD1|TRBJ2-7|.
CASSFGQGAFYEQYF
TGTGCCAGCAGTTTCGGACAGGGGGCGTTCTACGAGCAGTACTTC
>TRBV6-2/TRBV6-3|.|TRBJ2-1|.
CASSFLTSNEQFF
TGTGCCAGCAGTTTCCTGACTAGTAATGAGCAGTTCTTC
>TRBV19|.|TRBJ2-3|.
CASRTSGDTQYF
TGTGCCAGTAGGACTAGTGGGGATACGCAGTATTTT
>TRBV5-1|.|TRBJ2-1|.
CASSLSGSSYNEQFF
TGCGCCAGCAGCTTGAGCGGTAGCTCCTACAATGAGCAGTTCTTC
>TRBV19|.|TRBJ1-4|.
CASSMTRVEKLFF
TGTGCCAGTAGTATGACCCGGGTGGAAAAACTGTTTTTT
>TRBV10-2|.|TRBJ2-2|.
CASSDSGGSGELFF
TGCGCCAGCAGTGACTCTGGAGGGTCCGGGGAGCTGTTTTTT
>TRBV27|.|TRBJ2-7|.
CASSSFVTGTSYEQYF
TGTGCCAGCAGTTCATTTGTAACAGGGACCTCCTACGAGCAGTACTTC
>TRBV7-6|TRBD1|TRBJ1-1|.
CASSLWPGGLDTEAFF
TGTGCCAGCAGCTTATGGCCAGGGGGACTGGACACTGAAGCTTTCTTT
>TRBV3-1/TRBV3-2|.|TRBJ2-3|.
CASSQVFRGWNTQYF
TGTGCCAGCAGCCAAGTCTTCAGGGGTTGGAATACGCAGTATTTT
>TRBV28|.|TRBJ1-4|once
CASSLAYSTIEKLFF
TGTGCCAGCAGTTTAGCGTACAGTACCATTGAAAAACTGTTTTTT
>TRBV14|TRBD1|TRBJ2-5|.
CASSRQGMETQYF
TGTGCCAGCAGCCGACAGGGCATGGAGACCCAGTACTTC
>TRBV18|TRBD1|TRBJ1-3|.
CASSPEDRGWNTIYF
TGTGCCAGCTCACCAGAGGACAGGGGATGGAACACCATATATTTT
>TRBV10-3|.|TRBJ1-2|.
CAISDSGLGGYTF
TGTGCCATCAGTGACTCAGGGTTGGGAGGCTACACCTTC
>TRBV7-9|.|TRBJ1-1|.
CASSQIQVSEAFF
TGTGCCAGCAGCCAAATACAAGTATCTGAAGCTTTCTTT
>TRBV6-5|TRBD1|TRBJ1-5|.
CASSRDRGGNQPQHF
TGTGCCAGCAGTCGCGACAGGGGAGGCAATCAGCCCCAGCATTTT
>TRBV3-1/TRBV3-2|TRBD1|TRBJ1-2|.
CASRPGTVYYGYTF
TGTGCCAGCAGGCCTGGGACAGTCTACTATGGCTACACCTTC
>TRBV5-1|.|TRBJ1-5|.
CASSLDSDYQPQHF
TGCGCCAGCAGCTTGGACAGTGATTATCAGCCCCAGCATTTT
>TRBV19|TRBD1|TRBJ2-5|.
CASSPTGAQETQYF
TGTGCCAGTAGCCCGACAGGGGCACAAGAGACCCAGTACTTC
>TRBV19|TRBD2|TRBJ2-1|.
CASSKQERGSNEQFF
TGTGCCAGTAGTAAACAAGAGCGGGGGAGCAATGAGCAGTTCTTC
>TRBV19|.|TRBJ1-3|.
CASSIPAAAAGNTIYF
TGTGCCAGTAGTATACCCGCTGCGGCAGCCGGAAACACCATATATTTT
>TRBV6-5|.|TRBJ1-4|medium-sized
CASSLNGHTESFF
TGTGCCAGCAGTCTCAACGGACACACCGAAAGTTTTTTT
>TRBV7-2|.|TRBJ2-7|.
CASSLAIGRGYEQYF
TGTGCCAGCAGCTTAGCGATCGGCAGGGGTTACGAGCAGTACTTC
>TRBV7-2|.|TRBJ1-4|.
CASSLGSGQVKKLFF
TGTGCCAGCAGCTTAGGGTCCGGACAAGTCAAAAAACTGTTTTTT